This passage covers 18 T cell receptor beta chains from one sample sequenced in a study of regulatory T cells in long-lasting Graves disease (dated by TCRdb to the early 2020s). Receptor amplification or capture employed multiplex PCR. Sequencer: Illumina HiSeq 4000. iRepertoire HTBI primers and Arm-PCR amplification of CDR3 regions were used to construct TCR beta libraries. The public reads were reanalyzed by TCRdb: fastp trimming at Q25, MiXCR alignment, in-frame beta chains only. Rows with a matching CDR3 protein are joined into one entry that keeps the most common DNA and genes. Recorded for this sample are about 660,000 distinct CDR3 sequences; roughly 30% of them occurred a single time. About 42% of the sample is held by the ten biggest clonotypes. This specimen's time point label, interpreted: persistent/refractory GD, antithyroid drugs over 5 years with positive TRAb. RNA was extracted from PBMCs in TRIzol for both TCR sequencing and RNA sequencing.

This specimen was peripheral blood mononuclear cells (PBMCs), taken when the disease was refractory, from a patient treated with antithyroid drugs. These receptors were obtained from a female donor with Graves disease.

The rearrangement links TRBV5-1 to TRBJ2-5, with D unresolved. V was clipped by 1 base and J by 4 bases, with 14 bases between them. The CDR3 consists of 15 residues. Germline V CDR1 and CDR2: SGHRS, YFSETQ. The DNA of the CDR3 is TGCGCCAGCAGCTTGATACAGAACAGACTAGAGACCCAGTACTTC. Its protein product is CASSLIQNRLETQYF.

The sample holds a few counts of this clonotype. The rearrangement uses TRBV12-3 or TRBV12-4 and TRBJ1-5; D gene unclear. V was trimmed by 3 bases and J by 5 bases, leaving 8 bases between them. This CDR3 is built from 13 residues. The CDR3 DNA follows: TGTGCCAGCAGTTTGACAACCCATCAGCCCCAGCATTTT. Its translation: CASSLTTHQPQHF.

This clonotype was found a few times. The CDR3: CAWTRGGRGTGELFF. Here the CDR3 DNA reads TGTGCCTGGACGAGGGGCGGGCGGGGCACCGGGGAGCTGTTTTTT. The rearrangement links TRBV30 to TRBJ2-2; possible D gene TRBD2, 6 bases. The length of the CDR3 is 15 residues. Trimming left V 4 bases short and J 4 bases short, with 16 bases between. Germline assignment: CDR1 GTSNPN and CDR2 SVGIG (reference sequence).

This clonotype came up a few times. The rearrangement uses TRBV28 and TRBJ2-5; 8 nucleotides agree with TRBD1. The length of the CDR3 is 15 residues. With 4 bases clipped from V and 1 base from J, the junction kept 5 bases outside the gene matches. Looked up from germline, CDR1 is MDHEN and CDR2 is SYDVKM. CDR3 in DNA: TGTGCCAGCAGTTACGACAGGGGACTCCAAGAGACCCAGTACTTC. The encoded protein is CASSYDRGLQETQYF.

This clonotype showed up just a few times. The V call is TRBV6-1, the J call TRBJ1-2, with D hard to call. The CDR3 spans 13 residues. Trimming stripped 4 bases from V and 4 bases from J, with 10 bases between. Per germline, CDR1 MNHNS and CDR2 SASEGT. The CDR3 spells CASSARSGYGYTF. In DNA form, the CDR3 reads TGTGCCAGCAGTGCAAGATCCGGCTATGGCTACACCTTC.

This clonotype was observed a handful of times. The J gene is TRBJ1-2, the V gene TRBV12-3 or TRBV12-4, with D hard to call. This CDR3 spans 15 amino acids. V shed 5 bases and J shed 8 bases, with 21 bases lying between them. CDR3 sequence: CASSPGEIRVRGYTF. CDR3 DNA: TGTGCCAGCAGTCCCGGGGAGATCCGGGTGCGGGGCTACACCTTC.

The chain is built from TRBV4-1 and TRBJ1-1, with D maybe TRBD1 (5 bases). The ends were cut back, 1 base at V and 12 bases at J, with 9 bases in the middle. The CDR3 runs to 11 residues. Germline V CDR1 and CDR2: MGHRA, YSYEKL. In DNA form, the CDR3 reads TGCGCCAGCAGCCAAGGGGGCGATCCTTTCTTT. Its protein is CASSQGGDPFF.

This chain joins TRBV5-5 and TRBJ1-1; perhaps TRBD1 as D (5 bases). This CDR3 has 13 residues. V lost 5 bases to trimming and J lost 2 bases, with 10 bases between them. Per the germline V gene, CDR1 is SGHKS and CDR2 is YYEKEE (reference sequence). The CDR3 loop is CASRVRANTEAFF. The DNA of the CDR3 is TGTGCCAGCAGGGTCAGGGCCAACACTGAAGCTTTCTTT.

A few counts support this clonotype. The chain combines TRBV12-3 or TRBV12-4 with TRBJ1-2, with TRBD1 as a possible D gene (5 bases). The length of the CDR3 is 12 residues. The germline V and J ends were trimmed by 6 bases and 4 bases, with 9 bases remaining between them. Written as DNA, the CDR3 is TGTGCCAGCAGGGACGGGGGCTATGGCTACACCTTC. Its protein is CASRDGGYGYTF.

The sample holds one count of this clonotype. The genes are TRBV19 and TRBJ2-2; a possible D gene is TRBD1 (5 bases). The germline CDR1 and CDR2 sequences are LNHDA and SQIVND (reference sequence). V lost 5 bases to trimming and J lost 5 bases, with 15 bases between them. CDR3 length: 15 residues. The DNA for the CDR3 is TGTGCCAGTAGTTCTGACCGAACAGGTACCGGGGAGCTGTTTTTT. It yields the protein CASSSDRTGTGELFF. Combining the CDR3 with reference TRBV19 and TRBJ2-2 gives the whole variable domain DGGITQSPKYLFRKEGQNVTLSCEQNLNHDAMYWYRQDPGQGLRLIYYSQIVNDFQKGDIAEGYSVSREKKESFPLTVTSAQKNPTAFYLCASSSDRTGTGELFFGEGSRLTVL.

In this sample, this clonotype turned up many times. The chain is built from TRBV28 and TRBJ1-2, with D perhaps matching TRBD1 (5 bases). This CDR3 is built from 13 residues. CDR1 is MDHEN and CDR2 is SYDVKM in the germline V gene. V was trimmed by 6 bases and J by 2 bases, leaving 10 bases between them. As DNA, the CDR3 is TGTGCCAGCAGCTTGCGGGGGAACTATGGCTACACCTTC. Translated: CASSLRGNYGYTF.

This chain uses TRBV11-2 with TRBJ1-1; D remains ambiguous. The CDR3 runs to 10 residues. The ends were cut back, 1 base at V and 11 bases at J, with 5 bases in the middle. CDR1 is SGHAT, CDR2 FQNNGV, per germline. For the CDR3, the DNA is TGTGCCAGCAGCTTAGGGACGGCTTTCTTT. Amino acids: CASSLGTAFF.

The chain has TRBV12-3 or TRBV12-4 and TRBJ2-3; D unresolved. The V end was cut by 5 bases, the J end by 4 bases, with 16 bases between. CDR3 length: 15 amino acids. CDR3: CASSPFSDAADTQYF. Here the CDR3 DNA reads TGTGCCAGCAGTCCCTTCTCGGATGCCGCAGATACGCAGTATTTT.

At least ten counts were recorded for this clonotype. The chain has TRBV3-1 and TRBJ1-4; D is ambiguous. This CDR3 contains 13 residues. The germline V and J ends were trimmed by 4 bases and 7 bases, with 10 bases remaining between them. Germline CDR1 reads LGHDT; CDR2 reads YNNKEL (reference sequence). The CDR3 loop reads CASSPRWGEKLFF. Written as DNA, the CDR3 is TGTGCCAGCAGCCCAAGGTGGGGTGAAAAACTGTTTTTT.

This clonotype was detected a few times. The chain recombines TRBV5-5 with TRBJ1-2; D remains ambiguous. The CDR3 is 11 residues long. V lost 4 bases and J 10 bases, leaving 11 bases between the germline ends. The germline V gene encodes CDR1 SGHKS and CDR2 YYEKEE (reference sequence). The CDR3 here is CASSGPWDYTF. The CDR3 nucleotides read TGTGCCAGCAGCGGGCCCTGGGACTACACCTTC.

The chain has TRBV5-1 and TRBJ1-1, with a possible D match to TRBD1 (6 bases). Germline V gene data show CDR1 as SGHRS and CDR2 as YFSETQ. CDR3 length: 12 residues. Trimming took 7 bases from V and 6 from J, leaving 13 bases between them. The CDR3 protein is CASYREGSEAFF. The CDR3 region has the DNA TGCGCCAGCTACAGGGAAGGCTCTGAAGCTTTCTTT.

The chain is built from TRBV19 and TRBJ2-2; 10 positions agree with TRBD2. The CDR3 has 15 residues. Germline CDR1 LNHDA, CDR2 SQIVND (reference sequence). V trimming: 7 bases; J trimming: 6 bases; junction bases outside the gene matches: 8. The chain's CDR3 is CASTSWGLASGELFF. The CDR3 region has the DNA TGTGCCAGTACCTCATGGGGACTAGCGTCCGGGGAGCTGTTTTTT.

This clonotype has a count of ten or more. This chain links TRBV6-5 with TRBJ2-5, with 14 nucleotides matching TRBD2. After removal of 3 bases from V and 3 bases from J, the junction contained 9 bases not matched to a gene. Germline CDR1 is MNHEY and CDR2 is SVGAGI. The CDR3 is 18 residues long. The CDR3 bases are TGTGCCAGCAGTTATGGGACTAGCGGGAGCTTCACGGAAGAGACCCAGTACTTC. Protein: CASSYGTSGSFTEETQYF.